This passage covers 29 T cell receptor beta chains from one sample sequenced in a study of Graves' ophthalmopathy and Graves' hyperthyroidism. Using RNA transcripts, the TCR beta CDR3 regions were amplified. The authors performed first-round RT-PCR with HTBI primers and then a second-round multiplex PCR. MiXCR, run by TCRdb on the multiplex PCR reads, gives a single entry per CDR3 protein. The profile covers 200,000 to 250,000 distinct CDR3 sequences, with approximately 42% appearing a single time and around half taken by the ten largest. Sequencing was done on a sample of peripheral blood. The origin of the receptors is an adult man with Graves' ophthalmopathy.

This sequence joins TRBV6-5 and TRBJ1-2; 8 bases are a match to TRBD1. The V and J ends lost 8 bases and 7 bases, in that order; junction bases with no gene match: 15. The CDR3 is 15 residues long. Germline CDR1 is MNHEY and CDR2 is SVGAGI. CDR3 in DNA: TGTGCCAGCTGCTCTAAACCCGGGACAGGAGCTGGCTACACCTTC. Protein: CASCSKPGTGAGYTF.

This clonotype came up a few times. The chain recombines TRBV20-1 with TRBJ2-5; D gene uncertain. The CDR3 consists of 14 residues. V gave up 0 bases and J gave up 1 base, with 9 bases separating them. Germline V gene data show CDR1 as DFQATT and CDR2 as SNEGSKA (reference sequence). The CDR3: CSARDQSIQETQYF. For the CDR3, the DNA is TGCAGTGCTAGAGATCAGAGTATCCAAGAGACCCAGTACTTC.

This clonotype was recorded once. At one of its ends the junction is not consistent with the germline gene, which may arise from a read error. The V and J genes are TRBV10-3 and TRBJ2-7, with a possible D match to TRBD2 (6 bases). The germline V gene has CDR1 ENHRY and CDR2 SYGVKD. This CDR3 has 15 residues. The CDR3 DNA reads TGTGCCAGCAGTCCGTCCCTAGCGACCGCCTACGAGCAGTACTTC. Its translation: CASSPSLATAYEQYF.

The gene calls are TRBV12-3 or TRBV12-4 and TRBJ1-2; D may be TRBD1 (6 bases). V was pared by 8 bases and J by 7 bases, with 17 bases between. The CDR3 has 13 amino acids. CDR3 protein: CASAPGGRGGYTF. The CDR3 DNA reads as TGTGCCAGCGCGCCGGGGGGCAGAGGTGGCTACACCTTC.

V and J are TRBV10-3 and TRBJ1-2; 8 bases align to TRBD1. Germline CDR1 and CDR2: ENHRY and SYGVKD. The ends lost 5 bases at V and 8 bases at J; junction bases unmatched: 10. The length of the CDR3 is 14 residues. The CDR3 sequence: CAISRVTGEEGYTF. The CDR3 nucleotides are TGTGCCATCAGTCGGGTGACAGGGGAGGAGGGCTACACCTTC.

The chain joins TRBV9 to TRBJ1-5, with a weak D call TRBD1 (5 bases). Germline CDR1 reads SGDLS; CDR2 reads YYNGEE. The V end lost 6 bases, the J end lost 1 base, and 11 bases lay between the germline ends. CDR3 length: 14 residues. CDR3 sequence (DNA): TGTGCCAGCACCTCCGGGGCGAGCAATCAGCCCCAGCATTTT. Residues: CASTSGASNQPQHF.

The chain recombines TRBV4-2 with TRBJ2-7, with D perhaps matching TRBD1 (6 bases). Trimming stripped 0 bases from V and 3 bases from J, with 12 bases between. The CDR3 has 15 residues. CDR1 is LGHNA, CDR2 YNFKEQ, per germline. CDR3 DNA: TGTGCCAGCAGCCAAGAAGTAAAGGGGGACTACGAGCAGTACTTC. It specifies CASSQEVKGDYEQYF.

This chain uses TRBV10-3 with TRBJ1-3; 8 nucleotides line up with TRBD1. CDR3 length: 15 amino acids. With 8 bases clipped from V and 0 bases from J, the junction kept 6 bases outside the gene matches. Germline V gene data show CDR1 as ENHRY and CDR2 as SYGVKD. The CDR3 DNA reads TGTGCCATCCGCCGGGACAGGCTCTCTGGAAACACCATATATTTT. Its protein is CAIRRDRLSGNTIYF.

This clonotype was seen a handful of times. The V call is TRBV29-1, the J call TRBJ2-7; 11 nucleotides align to TRBD1. Germline CDR1 reads SQVTM; CDR2 reads ANQGSEA. The junction had 8 bases not matched to a gene; V was cut back by 7 bases and J by 3 bases. The CDR3 runs to 14 residues. The CDR3 nucleotides read TGCAGCGCCAGCCGGGGACAGGGGGGCTACGAGCAGTACTTC. Translated: CSASRGQGGYEQYF.

This clonotype was counted only a few times. The chain carries TRBV24-1 and TRBJ1-5; D gene ambiguous. V shed 2 bases and J shed 0 bases, with 10 bases lying between them. CDR3 size: 16 residues. CDR1 and CDR2 (germline): KGHDR, SFDVKD. CDR3 amino acids: CATSDSWAHSNQPQHF. In DNA form, the CDR3 reads TGTGCCACCAGTGATTCCTGGGCCCATAGCAATCAGCCCCAGCATTTT.

This clonotype has more than one count but fewer than ten. The chain joins TRBV10-2 to TRBJ2-5; D tentatively reads TRBD1 or TRBD2 (7 bases each). Germline V gene sequence: CDR1 WSHSY, CDR2 SAAADI. V lost 6 bases and J lost 2, with 19 bases in between. This CDR3 comprises 16 residues. CDR3 region: CASSQGELATQETQYF. The DNA for the CDR3 is TGCGCCAGCAGCCAGGGGGAACTAGCGACTCAAGAGACCCAGTACTTC.

V and J are TRBV7-8 and TRBJ2-7, with 11 bases that match TRBD1. The CDR3 contains 18 residues. V lost 0 bases and J lost 3; bases outside the gene matches: 10. CDR1 and CDR2 (germline): SGHVS, FQNEAQ. The CDR3 region has the DNA TGTGCCAGCAGCTTAGCCGGCGGGTCCGGGACAGGGGGCTACGAGCAGTACTTC. This sequence encodes CASSLAGGSGTGGYEQYF.

The CDR3 nucleotides read TGTGCCAGCAGCTTAACTCAGGGAGACTCTGGAAACACCATATATTTT. This translates into CASSLTQGDSGNTIYF. This chain uses TRBV7-3 with TRBJ1-3, with a tentative D call TRBD1 (5 bases). The V end was cut by 0 bases, the J end by 0 bases, with 9 bases between. Germline V gives CDR1 SGHTA, CDR2 FQGTGA. CDR3 length: 16 amino acids.

The V gene is TRBV7-9, the J gene TRBJ2-2; D is unclear. Between the trimmed V and J ends, which lost 5 bases and 6 bases, there was a span of 13 bases. The CDR3 spans 14 residues. Germline assignment: CDR1 SEHNR and CDR2 FQNEAQ (reference sequence). CDR3 residues: CASSPQAAAGELFF. As DNA, the CDR3 is TGTGCCAGCAGCCCCCAGGCGGCGGCCGGGGAGCTGTTTTTT. The full variable domain, its missing parts supplied by reference TRBV7-9 and TRBJ2-2, is DTGVSQNPRHKITKRGQNVTFRCDPISEHNRLYWYRQTLGQGPEFLTYFQNEAQLEKSRLLSDRFSAERPKGSFSTLEIQRTEQGDSAMYLCASSPQAAAGELFFGEGSRLTVL.

The chain couples TRBV4-1 to TRBJ1-5, with 7 bases aligning to TRBD1. The CDR3 runs to 15 residues. CDR1 is MGHRA, CDR2 YSYEKL, per germline. Germline trimming cut 5 bases from V and 2 bases from J; bases unmatched to any gene: 6. In nucleotides, the CDR3 is TGCGCCAGCAGCTCGCGACAGGGAGGCAATCAGCCCCAGCATTTT. This encodes CASSSRQGGNQPQHF.

The chain carries TRBV2 and TRBJ1-2; 10 nucleotides agree with TRBD1. Trimming at V came to 5 bases and at J to 3 bases, leaving 9 bases not matched to a gene. CDR1 is SNHLY, CDR2 FYNNEI, per germline. This CDR3 is 16 amino acids long. The CDR3 loop is CASSSDRGLVHYGYTF. CDR3 nucleotides: TGTGCCAGCAGTTCCGACAGGGGGCTCGTTCACTATGGCTACACCTTC.

The chain carries TRBV20-1 and TRBJ1-5; 7 bases fit TRBD1. The V segment lost 3 bases and the J segment 3 bases; nucleotides outside the gene matches: 5. CDR1 and CDR2 from the germline V gene are DFQATT and SNEGSKA (reference sequence). The CDR3 contains 14 residues. The CDR3 here is CSARRGQSNQPQHF. Written as DNA, the CDR3 is TGCAGTGCTAGGAGGGGACAGTCCAATCAGCCCCAGCATTTT.

This clonotype appeared once. This chain links TRBV7-9 with TRBJ1-2; 8 bases are shared with TRBD1. The CDR3 sequence is 15 residues long. Germline-derived CDR1 and CDR2 are SEHNR and FQNEAQ (reference sequence). J gave up 7 bases and V 3 bases, and 10 bases lay outside the gene matches. The DNA for the CDR3 is TGTGCCAGCAGCTTCCCGGACAGGGAAGGGAGTGGCTACACCTTC. This gives the protein CASSFPDREGSGYTF.

CDR3 amino acids: CATLGGELFF. DNA of the CDR3: TGCGCCACTCTAGGCGGGGAGCTGTTTTTT. The chain carries TRBV10-2 and TRBJ2-2; no reliable D call. Germline CDR1 WSHSY, CDR2 SAAADI. V lost 10 bases and J 7 bases, leaving 7 bases between the germline ends. This CDR3 has 10 residues.

V usage is TRBV7-2 and J usage is TRBJ2-5; a possible D gene is TRBD2 (6 bases). This CDR3 has 13 amino acids. Germline V CDR1 and CDR2: SGHTA, FQGNSA. V lost 5 bases, J lost 9 bases, and 16 bases lay in between. The chain's CDR3 is CASSQDYGVAQYF. The CDR3 coding sequence is TGTGCCAGCAGCCAGGACTACGGGGTGGCCCAGTACTTC. The full variable domain, its missing parts supplied by reference TRBV7-2 and TRBJ2-5, is GAGVSQSPSNKVTEKGKDVELRCDPISGHTALYWYRQSLGQGLEFLIYFQGNSAPDKSGLPSDRFSAERTGGSVSTLTIQRTQQEDSAVYLCASSQDYGVAQYFGPGTRLLVL.

CDR3 region: CASRGGDQPQHF. For the CDR3, the DNA is TGTGCCAGTAGGGGGGGGGATCAGCCCCAGCATTTT. This chain links TRBV6-5 with TRBJ1-5; the D gene is possibly TRBD1 (6 bases). V was shortened by 9 bases and J by 5 bases, with 11 bases between the two germline ends. This CDR3 comprises 12 residues. The germline CDR1 and CDR2 sequences are MNHEY and SVGAGI.

Only a few counts were recorded for this clonotype. J is TRBJ2-5 and V is TRBV4-1; 7 bases align to TRBD2. J was trimmed by 9 bases and V by 1 base; bases with no gene match: 2. Looked up from germline, CDR1 is MGHRA and CDR2 is YSYEKL. The CDR3 sequence is 12 residues long. CDR3 protein: CASSQVRGAQYF. The CDR3 nucleotides are TGCGCCAGCAGCCAAGTTCGGGGGGCCCAGTACTTC.

This chain uses TRBV7-2 with TRBJ2-5; D is perhaps TRBD1 (6 bases). CDR3 length: 13 residues. V lost 0 bases and J lost 10, with 12 bases in between. Looked up from germline, CDR1 is SGHTA and CDR2 is FQGNSA. The CDR3 sequence is CASSLAWAGDQYF. In nucleotides, the CDR3 is TGTGCCAGCAGCTTAGCCTGGGCAGGGGACCAGTACTTC.

This clonotype was found a few times. This chain connects TRBV20-1 to TRBJ1-1, with D uncertain. CDR3 length: 15 amino acids. From germline, CDR1 is DFQATT and CDR2 SNEGSKA (reference sequence). The V end was cut by 0 bases, the J end by 3 bases, with 14 bases between. In DNA form, the CDR3 reads TGCAGTGCTAGAGATCTGACGGATCGGGACACTGAAGCTTTCTTT. This sequence encodes CSARDLTDRDTEAFF.

The CDR3 sequence is CATQMQDEQYF. In nucleotides, the CDR3 is TGTGCCACACAGATGCAGGACGAGCAGTACTTC. The chain has TRBV10-3 and TRBJ2-7, with no clear D. V lost 10 bases, J lost 5 bases, and 12 bases lay in between. The CDR3 runs to 11 residues. Germline CDR1 and CDR2: ENHRY and SYGVKD.

The chain joins TRBV20-1 to TRBJ2-2; 7 bases match TRBD1. The CDR3 consists of 16 residues. Germline CDR1 is DFQATT and CDR2 is SNEGSKA (reference sequence). J gave up 3 bases and V 2 bases, and 9 bases lay outside the gene matches. In DNA, the CDR3 is TGCAGTGCTAGATCGTATGGGACAGTATACACCGGGGAGCTGTTTTTT. It is translated as CSARSYGTVYTGELFF.

The chain joins TRBV15 to TRBJ1-1; D ambiguous. The CDR3 runs 15 residues. CDR1 LNHNV and CDR2 YYDKDF come from the germline V gene (reference sequence). Trimming stripped 0 bases from V and 5 bases from J, with 13 bases between. Here the CDR3 DNA reads TGTGCCACCAGCAGAGATATCGGAGGTTGGACTGAAGCTTTCTTT. Encoded protein: CATSRDIGGWTEAFF.

This clonotype has just a few counts. V usage is TRBV7-9 and J usage is TRBJ1-4, with D uncertain. Germline loops: CDR1 SEHNR, CDR2 FQNEAQ (reference sequence). The CDR3 totals 13 residues. V was trimmed by 1 base and J by 13 bases, leaving 13 bases between them. CDR3 sequence reads: CASSLEGNPRLFF. As DNA, the CDR3 is TGTGCCAGCAGCTTAGAAGGGAACCCAAGACTGTTTTTT.

The table lists this clonotype with a few counts. The genes are TRBV5-5 and TRBJ1-4, with D perhaps matching TRBD1 (6 bases). The CDR3 covers 17 residues. Trimming took 3 bases from V and 7 from J, leaving 22 bases between them. Germline V CDR1 and CDR2: SGHKS, YYEKEE (reference sequence). The CDR3 DNA follows: TGTGCCAGCAGCTCAAGACAGGATCTCCCCGCGGGTGAAAAACTGTTTTTT. It yields the protein CASSSRQDLPAGEKLFF. The variable domain in full, with the rest retrieved from reference TRBV5-5 and TRBJ1-4, is DAGVTQSPTHLIKTRGQQVTLRCSPISGHKSVSWYQQVLGQGPQFIFQYYEKEERGRGNFPDRFSARQFPNYSSELNVNALLLGDSALYLCASSSRQDLPAGEKLFFGSGTQLSVL.